Below, 30 T cell receptor beta chains from the same sample are listed, as sequenced in a study of blood T cell repertoires in COVID-19. Using immunoSEQ multiplex PCR, the repertoire was profiled, and TCRdb retains in-frame clones only, with some absent. The table shows about 190,000 clones, with roughly 78% occurring only once. Sequencing was performed on peripheral blood. These receptors all stem from an elderly woman with active or convalescent COVID-19.

V and J are TRBV7-2 and TRBJ2-6; 7 nucleotides line up with TRBD1. The CDR3 covers 16 residues. Germline assignment: CDR1 SGHTA and CDR2 FQGNSA. V lost 5 bases and J lost 0; bases outside the gene matches: 4. This chain's CDR3 is CASSLGQISGANVLTF. DNA of the CDR3: TGTGCCAGCAGCCTGGGACAGATCTCTGGGGCCAACGTCCTGACTTTC.

The genes are TRBV5-5 and TRBJ2-1, with D possibly TRBD2 on 5 matching bases. The V end lost 2 bases, the J end lost 10 bases, and 25 bases lay between the germline ends. The CDR3 runs to 17 residues. CDR1 and CDR2 from the germline V gene are SGHKS and YYEKEE (reference sequence). CDR3 coding DNA: TGTGCCAGCAGCTTTGGACGCCCCGGCGGGTCACGGGGAGAGCAGTTCTTC. It translates to CASSFGRPGGSRGEQFF.

This clone was seen ten or more times. The rearrangement uses TRBV28 and TRBJ2-1, with 10 bases that match TRBD2. The germline gives CDR1 MDHEN, CDR2 SYDVKM. V was clipped by 5 bases and J by 0 bases; unmatched bases: 10. The CDR3 totals 18 residues. The CDR3 loop reads CASSDPSSGGISYNEQFF. In DNA form, the CDR3 reads TGTGCCAGCAGTGATCCCTCTAGCGGGGGAATCTCCTACAATGAGCAGTTCTTC.

V usage is TRBV5-1 and J usage is TRBJ1-2; 7 nucleotides match TRBD1. The CDR3 is made up of 14 amino acids. CDR1 and CDR2 from the germline V gene are SGHRS and YFSETQ. The J segment lost 8 bases and the V segment lost 0 bases, leaving 7 bases of the junction unmatched. This chain's CDR3 is CASSLVETGRGYTF. CDR3 bases: TGCGCCAGCAGCTTGGTAGAGACAGGGAGAGGCTACACCTTC.

The chain employs TRBV6-2 or TRBV6-3 and TRBJ1-2, with no clear D. This CDR3 is built from 16 residues. With 5 bases removed from V and 0 bases from J, the gap between germline ends came to 16 bases. Germline V gene sequence: CDR1 MNHEY, CDR2 SVGEGT. The CDR3 is CASSGLVGAANYGYTF. CDR3 coding DNA: TGTGCCAGCAGTGGCCTCGTAGGAGCAGCTAACTATGGCTACACCTTC.

V and J are TRBV4-2 and TRBJ1-2, with 8 bases lining up with TRBD1. Per the germline V gene, CDR1 is LGHNA and CDR2 is YNFKEQ. The CDR3 covers 14 residues. V was clipped by 4 bases and J by 7 bases; unmatched bases: 8. In DNA form, the CDR3 reads TGTGCCAGCAGCCCCCAGGGGGCATTGGGTGGCTACACCTTC. Amino acid sequence: CASSPQGALGGYTF.

The chain joins TRBV5-4 to TRBJ1-3, with D perhaps TRBD1 (5 bases). Trimming cost V 4 bases and J 0 bases, with 11 bases left between them. The CDR3 is made up of 15 amino acids. Looked up from germline, CDR1 is SGHNT and CDR2 is YYREEE (reference sequence). CDR3 sequence (DNA): TGTGCCAGCAGCGGGGCTCAGAGCTCTGGAAACACCATATATTTT. It is translated as CASSGAQSSGNTIYF.

V usage is TRBV27 and J usage is TRBJ2-1, with TRBD1 identical over 7 bases. Germline values: CDR1 MNHEY, CDR2 SMNVEV (reference sequence). The J segment lost 12 bases and the V segment lost 7 bases, leaving 15 bases of the junction unmatched. The CDR3 spans 14 residues. In DNA, the CDR3 is TGTGCCAGCACCATGAGGACAGGACTTCGTGGGCAGTTCTTC. Protein sequence: CASTMRTGLRGQFF.

This clone came up a few times. The chain's CDR3 is CASSIEGASSPLHF. For the CDR3, the DNA is TGTGCCAGTAGTATTGAAGGGGCTAGTTCACCCCTCCACTTT. The V call is TRBV19, the J call TRBJ1-6; D is possibly TRBD1 (5 bases). Germline V gene sequence: CDR1 LNHDA, CDR2 SQIVND (reference sequence). Deletions cut 3 bases from V and 9 bases from J, with 12 bases between. This CDR3 contains 14 residues.

This sequence joins TRBV15 and TRBJ2-5, with TRBD2 identical over 11 bases. The CDR3 totals 15 residues. V was pared by 1 base and J by 5 bases, with 3 bases of the junction left unmatched. CDR1 is LNHNV and CDR2 is YYDKDF in the germline V gene (reference sequence). The CDR3 nucleotides are TGTGCCACCAGCAGAGGACTAGCGGGGTTGGAGACCCAGTACTTC. It translates to CATSRGLAGLETQYF.

Here the CDR3 reads CASSGGVVTEAFF. For the CDR3, the DNA is TGTGCCAGCTCAGGGGGGGTCGTCACTGAAGCTTTCTTT. The gene calls are TRBV18 and TRBJ1-1; D is possibly TRBD1 (5 bases). Germline CDR1 KGHSH, CDR2 LQKENI. Between the trimmed V and J ends, which lost 5 bases and 4 bases, there was a span of 11 bases. CDR3 length: 13 residues.

The chain links TRBV24-1 to TRBJ1-2; 7 positions match TRBD1. Germline CDR1 KGHDR, CDR2 SFDVKD. V trimming: 2 bases; J trimming: 3 bases; junction bases outside the gene matches: 5. The CDR3 consists of 15 residues. In DNA form, the CDR3 reads TGTGCCACCAGTGATTCGAACGGACAGGACTATGGCTACACCTTC. It codes for CATSDSNGQDYGYTF.

This chain joins TRBV3-1 (or the pseudogene TRBV3-2) and TRBJ2-7, with 15 bases identical to TRBD2. The CDR3 runs to 16 residues. Germline values: CDR1 LGHDT, CDR2 YNNKEL (reference sequence). V lost 3 bases to trimming and J lost 6 bases; unmatched junction nucleotides: 6. The CDR3, as DNA: TGTGCCAGCAGCCAGAGGGGACTAGCGGGGGGTTCCGAGCAGTACTTC. This sequence encodes CASSQRGLAGGSEQYF.

The genes are TRBV6-5 and TRBJ2-7; 11 bases map to TRBD1. Losses at the gene ends were 6 bases for V and 6 bases for J; bases not matched to a gene: 4. CDR3 size: 13 residues. The germline V gene has CDR1 MNHEY and CDR2 SVGAGI. CDR3: CASRPGTGGEQYF. The DNA of the CDR3 is TGTGCCAGCAGGCCTGGGACAGGGGGCGAGCAGTACTTC.

This rearrangement joins TRBV5-4 to TRBJ2-3; 7 nucleotides line up with TRBD2. Trimming cost V 4 bases and J 1 base; bases outside gene matches: 6. Germline V gives CDR1 SGHNT, CDR2 YYREEE (reference sequence). The CDR3 totals 15 residues. The CDR3 sequence is CASSLGGGGTDTQYF. DNA of the CDR3: TGTGCCAGCAGCCTGGGGGGAGGGGGCACAGATACGCAGTATTTT.

The chain's CDR3 is CASSWDRVGNSPLHF. In DNA, the CDR3 is TGTGCCAGCAGCTGGGACAGGGTCGGTAATTCACCCCTCCACTTT. The J gene is TRBJ1-6, the V gene TRBV6-2 or TRBV6-3, with 9 bases identical to TRBD1. Germline CDR1 and CDR2: MNHEY and SVGEGT. Trimming took 6 bases from V and 6 from J; bases not matched to a gene: 6. This CDR3 contains 15 residues.

The chain joins TRBV27 to TRBJ1-1; D remains unclear. V was trimmed by 2 bases and J by 5 bases, leaving 18 bases between them. Looked up from germline, CDR1 is MNHEY and CDR2 is SMNVEV (reference sequence). The CDR3 length is 16 residues. Here the CDR3 DNA reads TGTGCCAGCAGTTTAGTGGGCCCGTCGCCGGTAACTGAAGCTTTCTTT. It specifies CASSLVGPSPVTEAFF.

The chain joins TRBV27 to TRBJ1-6; a possible D gene is TRBD1 (5 bases). The CDR3 consists of 15 residues. Trimming took 2 bases from V and 6 from J, leaving 11 bases between them. CDR1 MNHEY and CDR2 SMNVEV come from the germline V gene (reference sequence). CDR3 coding DNA: TGTGCCAGCAGTTTAAAACAGGCCATTAATTCACCCCTCCACTTT. This sequence encodes CASSLKQAINSPLHF.

The chain uses TRBV5-4 and TRBJ1-1; D is unresolved. CDR3 length: 14 amino acids. CDR1 and CDR2 (germline): SGHNT, YYREEE (reference sequence). The V and J ends lost 3 bases and 11 bases respectively, with 20 bases between them. The CDR3 sequence: CASSSRGFGLGAFF. The CDR3 bases are TGTGCCAGCAGCTCCCGAGGTTTTGGACTTGGGGCTTTCTTT.

In its sample, this clone was seen a few times. This chain joins TRBV13 and TRBJ2-5; the D gene is possibly TRBD2 (6 bases). The V gene's germline CDR1 is PRHDT and CDR2 FYEKMQ (reference sequence). The ends were cut back, 0 bases at V and 5 bases at J, with 10 bases in the middle. This CDR3 has 14 amino acids. Written as DNA, the CDR3 is TGTGCCAGCAGCTTAGGACCCGGAGGGGAGACCCAGTACTTC. Protein product: CASSLGPGGETQYF.

This clone turned up a few times. The genes are TRBV28 and TRBJ1-5, with TRBD1 as a possible D gene (5 bases). V shed 6 bases and J shed 3 bases, with 6 bases lying between them. The CDR3 totals 12 residues. Germline V gives CDR1 MDHEN, CDR2 SYDVKM. CDR3 in amino acids: CASRGPNQPQHF. The CDR3 DNA reads as TGTGCCAGCAGGGGGCCCAATCAGCCCCAGCATTTT.

The V and J genes are TRBV4-3 and TRBJ2-1; 8 bases line up with TRBD1. Germline V gives CDR1 LGHNA, CDR2 YSLEER. This CDR3 contains 18 residues. With 0 bases clipped from V and 2 bases from J, the junction kept 9 bases outside the gene matches. The CDR3 DNA reads TGCGCCAGCAGCCAAGAACCCGGGGGACAGGCACCCTACAATGAGCAGTTCTTC. As protein: CASSQEPGGQAPYNEQFF.

This chain connects TRBV28 to TRBJ2-5; 7 bases match TRBD2. Germline CDR1 MDHEN, CDR2 SYDVKM. V lost 10 bases and J lost 5; bases outside the gene matches: 10. This CDR3 is 13 amino acids long. CDR3 DNA: TGTGCCACCCTTAGGTGGGGGGGGGAGACCCAGTACTTC. Translated, it gives CATLRWGGETQYF.

The chain uses TRBV28 and TRBJ2-5; TRBD1 agrees at 9 bases. The CDR3 totals 14 residues. The J segment lost 6 bases and the V segment lost 4 bases, leaving 6 bases of the junction unmatched. Looked up from germline, CDR1 is MDHEN and CDR2 is SYDVKM. CDR3: CASSSRTGVQTQYF. The CDR3 coding sequence is TGTGCCAGCAGTTCCAGGACAGGGGTACAGACCCAGTACTTC.

V is TRBV5-5 and J is TRBJ2-7; 12 positions match TRBD2. V was clipped by 1 base and J by 7 bases; unmatched bases: 9. Germline V CDR1 and CDR2: SGHKS, YYEKEE (reference sequence). This CDR3 has 16 residues. The CDR3 region has the DNA TGTGCCAGCAGCTTGAGACCTAGCGGGGGGGAGAGTGAGCAGTACTTC. This encodes CASSLRPSGGESEQYF.

The rearrangement uses TRBV7-9 and TRBJ1-6; maybe TRBD1 (5 bases). The CDR3 covers 12 residues. Trimming left V 4 bases short and J 14 bases short, with 12 bases between. Germline V gene data show CDR1 as SEHNR and CDR2 as FQNEAQ (reference sequence). The CDR3 region has the DNA TGTGCCAGCAGCTCAGGGATCTTCTCCCTCCACTTT. This translates into CASSSGIFSLHF.

This chain joins TRBV7-2 and TRBJ1-2, with D unresolved. The length of the CDR3 is 12 residues. Trimming removed 5 bases from V and 2 bases from J, with 6 bases in between. Germline CDR1 is SGHTA and CDR2 is FQGNSA. CDR3 region: CASSQINYGYTF. The CDR3 nucleotides are TGTGCCAGCAGCCAAATCAACTATGGCTACACCTTC.

This clone was counted between two and nine times. The V call is TRBV19, the J call TRBJ1-5, with D possibly TRBD1 on 6 matching bases. Germline assignment: CDR1 LNHDA and CDR2 SQIVND (reference sequence). The CDR3 runs 13 residues. V dropped 5 bases and J dropped 7 bases, with 12 bases sitting between them. CDR3 region: CASSPRGSQPQHF. The CDR3 DNA reads TGTGCCAGTAGTCCGAGGGGGAGCCAGCCCCAGCATTTT. The variable domain in full, completed from reference TRBV19 and TRBJ1-5, reads DGGITQSPKYLFRKEGQNVTLSCEQNLNHDAMYWYRQDPGQGLRLIYYSQIVNDFQKGDIAEGYSVSREKKESFPLTVTSAQKNPTAFYLCASSPRGSQPQHFGDGTRLSIL.

This clone was seen only once. V usage is TRBV6-5 and J usage is TRBJ1-3; D is possibly TRBD1 (5 bases). This CDR3 spans 15 amino acids. Trimming removed 6 bases from V and 0 bases from J, with 12 bases in between. Germline V CDR1 and CDR2: MNHEY, SVGAGI. In DNA, the CDR3 is TGTGCCAGCAGCCTTCAGGGAGGCTCTGGAAACACCATATATTTT. Its protein product is CASSLQGGSGNTIYF.

V usage is TRBV6-6 and J usage is TRBJ2-5, with 14 bases that match TRBD2. Trimming at V came to 6 bases and at J to 1 base, leaving 7 bases not matched to a gene. The CDR3 consists of 17 residues. Germline CDR1 and CDR2: MNHNY and SVGAGI (reference sequence). In DNA form, the CDR3 reads TGTGCCAGCAGCCGAGGACTAGCGGGGGGATTCCAAGAGACCCAGTACTTC. Its translation is CASSRGLAGGFQETQYF.